A selection of T cell receptor beta chains follows, all from one sample in a study of spatial heterogeneity in lung cancer. TCRdb independently ran MiXCR on the 5' RACE reads; one entry per CDR3 protein. The table includes some 120,000 distinct CDR3 sequences, 9% to 15% detected once. Source: PBMCs, taken at follow-up. These receptors were collected from a male donor with early-stage non-small cell lung cancer. Both conserved end residues are part of each CDR3. A D gene is named only where the DNA matches it firmly. Not all rows give a size; the values are once, few, many and, for expanded clones, a class.

size,J,D,V,DNA,CDR3
many,TRBJ1-1,NA,TRBV6-1,TGCGCCAGCAGTGAGCTAGGCACTGAAGCTTTCTTT,CASSELGTEAFF
NA,TRBJ2-7,NA,TRBV20-1,TGCAGTGCTGAGGGGTCTTACAGCTACGAGCAGTACTTC,CSAEGSYSYEQYF
NA,TRBJ1-1,TRBD1,TRBV6-5,TGTGCCAGCAGACACCACAGGGGGATAAACACTGAAGCTTTCTTT,CASRHHRGINTEAFF
NA,TRBJ2-2,NA,TRBV20-1,TGCAGTGCTAGAATCCAGATTAACACCGGGGAGCTGTTTTTT,CSARIQINTGELFF
few,TRBJ1-5,NA,TRBV12-3/TRBV12-4,TGTGCCAGCAGTTTTCGTAGCAATCAGCCCCAGCATTTT,CASSFRSNQPQHF
many,TRBJ1-4,NA,TRBV28,TGTGCCAGCAGTTCGTCCGGGGGCGGATATCGTGAAAAACTGTTTTTT,CASSSSGGGYREKLFF
many,TRBJ2-1,NA,TRBV5-1,TGCGCCAGCAGCGCGGGACTGTACAATGAGCAGTTCTTC,CASSAGLYNEQFF
NA,TRBJ2-1,NA,TRBV5-1,TGCGCCAGCAGAAGAGGGGACTCGTACAATGAGCAGTTCTTC,CASRRGDSYNEQFF
few,TRBJ1-2,TRBD1,TRBV19,TGTGCCAGTAGTAGACAGACAGGGGATGGCTACACCTTC,CASSRQTGDGYTF
many,TRBJ1-5,NA,TRBV4-3,TGCGCCAGCAGCCAAGAACCCGGGGCTGGCAATCAGCCCCAGCATTTT,CASSQEPGAGNQPQHF
few,TRBJ2-5,TRBD1,TRBV27,TGTGCCAGCAGTAGGACAGGGCGGACCCAAGAGACCCAGTACTTC,CASSRTGRTQETQYF
many,TRBJ1-5,NA,TRBV20-1,TGCAGTGCTAGGCCCGTGGAGGGTGATCAGCCCCAGCATTTT,CSARPVEGDQPQHF
many,TRBJ1-1,NA,TRBV7-2,TGTGCCAGCGGAGACGGCCGAAGAAACACTGAAGCTTTCTTT,CASGDGRRNTEAFF
few,TRBJ2-7,NA,TRBV11-2,TGTGCCAGCAGCTTAGACCCCAGGGGCCCCTACGAGCAGTACTTC,CASSLDPRGPYEQYF
many,TRBJ2-3,NA,TRBV28,TGTGCCAGCAGTTTTCCTGATCGGGCCGCAGTAGCGCAGTATTTT,CASSFPDRAAVAQYF
NA,TRBJ2-1,NA,TRBV11-2,TGTGCCAGCAGCTTAGCACGGTTTTACAATGAGCAGTTCTTC,CASSLARFYNEQFF
few,TRBJ2-5,TRBD2,TRBV5-1,TGCGCCAGCAGCTTGAAGAGCGGGGGGCCGCAAGAGACCCAGTACTTC,CASSLKSGGPQETQYF
NA,TRBJ2-3,NA,TRBV12-3/TRBV12-4,TGTGCCAGCAGTAGGGACACGGTCGGGTATACGCAGTATTTT,CASSRDTVGYTQYF
few,TRBJ2-5,NA,TRBV5-5,TGTGCCAGCAGTCGGGCCGGAGAGACCCAGTACTTC,CASSRAGETQYF
NA,TRBJ2-1,TRBD2,TRBV7-2,TGTGCCAGCAGCTTCGCGAGCGGGGGACACAATGAGCAGTTCTTC,CASSFASGGHNEQFF
many,TRBJ2-7,TRBD1,TRBV28,TGTGCCAGCAGTTTGTCTCCCTCGACAGGGGCCTACGAGCAGTACTTC,CASSLSPSTGAYEQYF
many,TRBJ1-1,NA,TRBV30,TGTGCCTGGAGTCAGTACACTGAAGCTTTCTTT,CAWSQYTEAFF
many,TRBJ2-3,NA,TRBV7-6,TGTGCCAGCAGCTTAGGGACCGGGGCCACAGATACGCAGTATTTT,CASSLGTGATDTQYF
NA,TRBJ1-1,NA,TRBV25-1,TGTGCCAGCAGGCTGATGAACACTGAAGCTTTCTTT,CASRLMNTEAFF
NA,TRBJ2-7,NA,TRBV5-1,TGCGCCAGCAGCTTGATGGGCAGAGAGTACGAGCAGTACTTC,CASSLMGREYEQYF
many,TRBJ2-1,NA,TRBV24-1,TGTGCCACCAGTGACACGGGAGAAGGGGTGAATGAGCAGTTCTTC,CATSDTGEGVNEQFF
many,TRBJ1-5,NA,TRBV5-5,TGTGCCAGCAGCTTTTGGACAGACCTTAATCAGCCCCAGCATTTT,CASSFWTDLNQPQHF
NA,TRBJ2-5,NA,TRBV28,TGTGCCAGCAGTTTATCAGGGAGCGAGACCCAGTACTTC,CASSLSGSETQYF
few,TRBJ2-2,TRBD1,TRBV6-6,TGTGCCAGCAGTCCGACAGGGGGGGGCACCGGGGAGCTGTTTTTT,CASSPTGGGTGELFF
NA,TRBJ1-3,NA,TRBV4-1,TGCGCCAGCAGCCAAGGTCCGGAGGCATTTGGAAACACCATATATTTT,CASSQGPEAFGNTIYF
many,TRBJ1-6,NA,TRBV4-1,TGCGCCAGCAGCCAAGTTTTACAGGTGGGCTCACCCCTCCACTTT,CASSQVLQVGSPLHF
NA,TRBJ2-1,TRBD2,TRBV12-5,TGTGCTAGTGGTACCGGACTAGCCGGCAGCGAGCAGTTCTTC,CASGTGLAGSEQFF
NA,TRBJ1-1,NA,TRBV30,TGTGCCTGGAGGTTTGGGTTTAATCCGACTGAAGCTTTCTTT,CAWRFGFNPTEAFF
NA,TRBJ1-3,NA,TRBV4-3,TGCGCCAGCAGCCAAGATTGGCAGGGTCGAAACACCATATATTTT,CASSQDWQGRNTIYF
few,TRBJ1-4,NA,TRBV10-3,TGTGCCATCAGTGGGGACAAGAATGAAAAACTGTTTTTT,CAISGDKNEKLFF
many,TRBJ1-5,NA,TRBV6-2/TRBV6-3,TGTGCCAGCAGTTACCAGGGACTGGGCAATCAGCCCCAGCATTTT,CASSYQGLGNQPQHF
NA,TRBJ2-7,TRBD2,TRBV20-1,TGCAGTGCTAGAGATGCCGGGACTAGCTCCTACGAGCAGTACTTC,CSARDAGTSSYEQYF
few,TRBJ1-1,NA,TRBV29-1,TGCAGCGTTGACTTCGGCAGGGAAGCTTTCTTT,CSVDFGREAFF
few,TRBJ1-5,NA,TRBV6-1,TGTGCCAGCAGCAAACAGGGAGGCAATCAGCCCCAGCATTTT,CASSKQGGNQPQHF
many,TRBJ2-6,NA,TRBV6-5,TGTGCCAGCAAGGAGACTGGGGCCAACGTCCTGACTTTC,CASKETGANVLTF
NA,TRBJ1-1,TRBD1,TRBV5-5,TGTGCCAGCAGCTCTTACAGGGGGGGCACTGAAGCTTTCTTT,CASSSYRGGTEAFF
NA,TRBJ1-3,NA,TRBV20-1,TGCAGTGCTAGCCGACCAAGCTCTGGAAACACCATATATTTT,CSASRPSSGNTIYF
NA,TRBJ1-4,TRBD1,TRBV2,TGTGCCAGCAGCGTGACAGGGGCTAATGAAAAACTGTTTTTT,CASSVTGANEKLFF
few,TRBJ2-5,NA,TRBV10-3,TGTGCCATCACCCCGGGGCTAGGGGAGACCCAGTACTTC,CAITPGLGETQYF
NA,TRBJ2-6,NA,TRBV3-1,TGTGCCAGCAGCCCAGGGGAAGGGGCCAACGTCCTGACTTTC,CASSPGEGANVLTF
few,TRBJ2-3,NA,TRBV2,TGTGCCAGCAGTTTTGGGGGGAGCGCAGATACGCAGTATTTT,CASSFGGSADTQYF
few,TRBJ2-1,TRBD2,TRBV3-1,TGTGCCAGCAAATCGGAGCGGGGTCGCTCCTACAATGAGCAGTTCTTC,CASKSERGRSYNEQFF
NA,TRBJ1-5,TRBD1,TRBV12-3/TRBV12-4,TGTGCCAGCAGTCCGACAGGGGGAGGACAGCCCCAGCATTTT,CASSPTGGGQPQHF
NA,TRBJ2-7,TRBD1,TRBV5-1,TGCGCCAGCAGCTTGGGGACAGGAGCCTACGAGCAGTACTTC,CASSLGTGAYEQYF
few,TRBJ2-4,NA,TRBV15,TGTGCCACCAGCACAAAAGTTCATACCACCGCCATTCAGTACTTC,CATSTKVHTTAIQYF
few,TRBJ2-7,TRBD1,TRBV12-3/TRBV12-4,TGTGCCAGCAGACGGGGGACAGGGGCCGAGCAGTACTTC,CASRRGTGAEQYF
many,TRBJ2-6,NA,TRBV2,TGTGCCAGCAGGGGGCGGACAGTAAGCTCTGGGGCCAACGTCCTGACTTTC,CASRGRTVSSGANVLTF
few,TRBJ2-3,NA,TRBV5-1,TGCGCCAGCAGCTTCGGGACAAGCACAGATACGCAGTATTTT,CASSFGTSTDTQYF
many,TRBJ1-1,NA,TRBV10-3,TGTGCCCAAGGGGCGGGGGACGGGACTGAAGCTTTCTTT,CAQGAGDGTEAFF